This TCR beta chain was retrieved from a study of blood T cell repertoires in COVID-19 (dated by TCRdb to about 2020). Background for the entire study: Samples from collaborators originated in the United States, Italy and Spain and spanned both the acute and convalescent phases of COVID-19. The repertoires were released in a freely available public database intended as a resource for research on the immune response to SARS-CoV-2. Nearly every sample came with metadata listing a de-identified subject ID, COVID-19 status, age in years and sex. Where available, HLA class I and class II types were taken from metadata supplied by the sample provider and were not determined by assay-based typing. The material from the prospective study consisted of cDNA or gDNA derived from T cells, B-cell-depleted T cells, or PBMCs. The samples were drawn from two sources: the first 160 participants of the ongoing ImmuneRACE study, and 1,254 subjects contributed by 6 global collaborators. Subjects who had been exposed to COVID-19, were actively infected with it, or had recovered from it provided the deeply sampled blood TCRbeta repertoires that made up the dataset. Results the study describes overall, beyond this receptor: The quantity of clinical and demographic metadata differed by source and by participant and was supplied without curation.

Trimming takes 6 bases off V and 5 bases off J; junction bases not matched to a gene: 12. The CDR3 measures 15 amino acids from cysteine to phenylalanine. Just the 45-base CDR3 DNA is kept, in frame starting at base 1. For CDR1 and CDR2, the germline V gene (reference sequence) lists LNHDA and SQIVND. Collaborating institutions collected whole blood in K2EDTA tubes following their own protocols. For TCRbeta analysis, collaborators shipped samples as frozen whole blood, isolated PBMCs, or DNA extracted from either of those sample types. TCRbeta CDR3 regions were amplified from genomic DNA using the immunoSEQ Assay, a bias-controlled multiplex PCR. In the source study's methods: The number of nucleated cells in each sample was estimated from the amplification of reference gene primers within the assay. Sequence reads were collapsed and filtered to measure the absolute abundance of every unique TCRbeta CDR3 rearrangement. For each sample, productive Simpson clonality was calculated by taking the square root of Simpson's diversity index across productive rearrangements. Entries here come from immuneACCESS through TCRdb and include only in-frame sequences with V and J called. Some clones fail to appear in such tables; in the studies checked, an unresolved V gene covers under half of the shortfall, and the cause of the remainder is unknown. The D gene and trimming were derived from the DNA, and the V and J assignments and clone size from that table. For this sample the table gives some 190,000 clones, of which more than 80% were detected only once. Approximately 8% of the sample lies in the top ten.

With regard to this clone: What this receptor recognizes is not known. Base qualities were left out, and no much larger clone turns up one base away.

Material for sequencing was peripheral blood. The receptor comes from a woman aged 55-69 years with acute or convalescent COVID-19. This sequence uses TRBV19 and TRBJ2-7, and 8 junction bases match TRBD1. The nucleotides read TGTGCCAGTAGAAGCTGGACAGGGCGAGGTAACGAGCAGTACTTC. This sequence encodes CASRSWTGRGNEQYF.